Only a few counts were recorded for the clone carrying this TCR beta chain. Antigen unknown. The entry originates in a study of identical twins. The study, taken as a whole, reports: The abundant beta clonotypes from cord blood had fewer insertions, and memory repertoires had none of this.

TCRdb redid the calling of the 5' RACE reads with MiXCR, one entry per CDR3 protein. The profile shows some 900,000 distinct CDR3 sequences, 9% to 15% of them singletons. Healthy Caucasians supplied all donations. Trimming took 6 bases from V and 2 from J, leaving 6 bases between them. This CDR3 region has 12 residues. Germline assignment: CDR1 SGDLS and CDR2 YYNGEE. The data also belong to a second study, concerning yellow fever vaccine responses in identical twins.

The TCR comes from a young woman in good health. This chain joins TRBV9 and TRBJ2-1; D is unresolved. The sequenced material came from PBMCs. In nucleotides, the CDR3 is TGTGCCAGCACCTCAACCTACAATGAGCAGTTCTTC. Its protein product is CASTSTYNEQFF.